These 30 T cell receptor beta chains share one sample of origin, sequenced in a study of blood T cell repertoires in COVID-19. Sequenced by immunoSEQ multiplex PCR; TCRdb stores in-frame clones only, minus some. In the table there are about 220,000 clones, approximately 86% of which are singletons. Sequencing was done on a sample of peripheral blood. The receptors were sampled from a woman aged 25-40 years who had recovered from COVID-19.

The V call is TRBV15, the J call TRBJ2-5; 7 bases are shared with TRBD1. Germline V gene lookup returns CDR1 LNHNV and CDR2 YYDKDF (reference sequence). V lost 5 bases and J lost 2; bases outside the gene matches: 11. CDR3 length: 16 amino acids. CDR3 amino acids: CATSEPINRGQETQYF. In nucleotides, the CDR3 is TGTGCCACCAGCGAACCTATTAACAGGGGTCAAGAGACCCAGTACTTC. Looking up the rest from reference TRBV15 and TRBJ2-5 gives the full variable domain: DAMVIQNPRYQVTQFGKPVTLSCSQTLNHNVMYWYQQKSSQAPKLLFHYYDKDFNNEADTPDNFQSRRPNTSFCFLDIRSPGLGDTAMYLCATSEPINRGQETQYFGPGTRLLVL.

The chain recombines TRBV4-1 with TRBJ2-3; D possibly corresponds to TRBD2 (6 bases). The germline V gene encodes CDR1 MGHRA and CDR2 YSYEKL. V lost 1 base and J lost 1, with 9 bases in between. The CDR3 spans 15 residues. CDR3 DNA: TGCGCCAGCAGCCAAGTGTGGGGGGGCACAGATACGCAGTATTTT. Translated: CASSQVWGGTDTQYF.

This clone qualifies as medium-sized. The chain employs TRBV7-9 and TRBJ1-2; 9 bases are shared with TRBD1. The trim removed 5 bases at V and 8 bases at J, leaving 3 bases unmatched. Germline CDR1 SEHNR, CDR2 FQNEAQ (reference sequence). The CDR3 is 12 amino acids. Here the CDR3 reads CASSRDRVGYTF. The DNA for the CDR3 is TGTGCCAGCAGCCGGGACAGGGTCGGCTACACCTTC.

CDR3 sequence reads: CASSQVPEANEKLFF. The CDR3, as DNA: TGCGCCAGCAGCCAAGTGCCCGAGGCTAATGAAAAACTGTTTTTT. The chain recombines TRBV4-1 with TRBJ1-4; D is unresolved. This CDR3 spans 15 amino acids. CDR1 and CDR2 (germline): MGHRA, YSYEKL. The V and J ends lost 1 base and 3 bases respectively, with 9 bases between them.

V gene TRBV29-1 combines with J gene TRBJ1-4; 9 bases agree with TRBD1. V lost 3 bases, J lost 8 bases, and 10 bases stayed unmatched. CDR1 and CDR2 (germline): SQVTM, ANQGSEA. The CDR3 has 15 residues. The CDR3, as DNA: TGCAGCGTTGAGAACCTGGACAGGGGACGGGAAAAACTGTTTTTT. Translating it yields CSVENLDRGREKLFF.

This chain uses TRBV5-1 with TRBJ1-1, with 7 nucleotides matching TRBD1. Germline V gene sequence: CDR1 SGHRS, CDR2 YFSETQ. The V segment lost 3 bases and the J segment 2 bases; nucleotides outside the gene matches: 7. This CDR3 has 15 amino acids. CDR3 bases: TGCGCCAGCAGCTCGCCCGACAGGGTAAACACTGAAGCTTTCTTT. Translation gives CASSSPDRVNTEAFF.

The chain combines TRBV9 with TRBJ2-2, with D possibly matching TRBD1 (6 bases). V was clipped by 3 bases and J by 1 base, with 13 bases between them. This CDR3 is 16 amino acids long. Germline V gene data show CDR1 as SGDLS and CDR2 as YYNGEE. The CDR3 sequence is CASSEKPGQNTGELFF. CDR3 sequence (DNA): TGTGCCAGCAGCGAGAAGCCGGGACAGAACACCGGGGAGCTGTTTTTT.

The chain's CDR3 is CASSYSGTGGTEAFF. DNA of the CDR3: TGTGCCAGCAGCTATTCCGGGACAGGGGGCACTGAAGCTTTCTTT. This chain links TRBV2 with TRBJ1-1; TRBD1 matches 11 bases. V dropped 6 bases and J dropped 4; count of bases not matched to a gene: 7. The CDR3 sequence is 15 residues long. Germline V gene data show CDR1 as SNHLY and CDR2 as FYNNEI.

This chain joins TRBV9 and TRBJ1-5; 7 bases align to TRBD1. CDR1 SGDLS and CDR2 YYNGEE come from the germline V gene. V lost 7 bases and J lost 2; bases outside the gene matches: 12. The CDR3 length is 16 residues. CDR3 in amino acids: CASEDRMDDGNQPQHF. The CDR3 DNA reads TGTGCCAGCGAGGACAGGATGGATGACGGCAATCAGCCCCAGCATTTT.

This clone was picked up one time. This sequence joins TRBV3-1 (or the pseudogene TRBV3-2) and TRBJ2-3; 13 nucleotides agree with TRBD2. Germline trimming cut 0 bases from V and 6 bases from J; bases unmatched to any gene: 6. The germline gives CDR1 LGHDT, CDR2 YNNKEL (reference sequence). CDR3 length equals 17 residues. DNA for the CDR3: TGTGCCAGCAGCCAAGATAGACTAGCGGGGGGAGGTGATACGCAGTATTTT. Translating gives CASSQDRLAGGGDTQYF.

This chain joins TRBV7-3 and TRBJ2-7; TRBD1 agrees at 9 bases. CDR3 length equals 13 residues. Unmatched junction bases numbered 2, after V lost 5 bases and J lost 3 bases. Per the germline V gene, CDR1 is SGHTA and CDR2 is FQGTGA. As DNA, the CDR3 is TGTGCCAGCAGCAAGGACAGGGGCTACGAGCAGTACTTC. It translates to CASSKDRGYEQYF.

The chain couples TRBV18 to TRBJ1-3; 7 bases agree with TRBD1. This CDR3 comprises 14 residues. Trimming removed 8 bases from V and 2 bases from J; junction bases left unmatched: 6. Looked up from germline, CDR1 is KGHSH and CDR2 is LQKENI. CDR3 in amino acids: CASAIDRAGNTIYF. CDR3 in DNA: TGTGCCAGCGCAATAGACAGGGCTGGAAACACCATATATTTT.

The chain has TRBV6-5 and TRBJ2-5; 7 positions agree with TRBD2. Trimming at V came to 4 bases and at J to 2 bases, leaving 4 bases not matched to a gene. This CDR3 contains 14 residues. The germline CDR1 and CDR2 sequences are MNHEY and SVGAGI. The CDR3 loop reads CASSFSGGQETQYF. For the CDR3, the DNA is TGTGCCAGCAGTTTTTCCGGGGGGCAAGAGACCCAGTACTTC.

The CDR3 sequence: CASSRGGEETQYF. CDR3 bases: TGTGCCAGCAGCCGAGGGGGCGAGGAGACCCAGTACTTC. This chain connects TRBV5-4 to TRBJ2-5; 7 nucleotides match TRBD1. In germline, CDR1 is SGHNT, CDR2 YYREEE (reference sequence). The CDR3 runs to 13 residues. J was trimmed by 5 bases and V by 4 bases; bases with no gene match: 5. Using reference TRBV5-4 and TRBJ2-5 for the parts outside the CDR3, the full variable domain is ETGVTQSPTHLIKTRGQQVTLRCSSQSGHNTVSWYQQALGQGPQFIFQYYREEENGRGNFPPRFSGLQFPNYSSELNVNALELDDSALYLCASSRGGEETQYFGPGTRLLVL.

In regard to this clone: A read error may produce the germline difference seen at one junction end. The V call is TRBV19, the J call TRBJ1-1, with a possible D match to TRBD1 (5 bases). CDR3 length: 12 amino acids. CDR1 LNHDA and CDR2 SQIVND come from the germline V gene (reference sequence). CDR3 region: CASSVRRGEALF. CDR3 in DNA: TGTGCCAGTAGTGTTCGCCGGGGGGAGGCTCTCTTT.

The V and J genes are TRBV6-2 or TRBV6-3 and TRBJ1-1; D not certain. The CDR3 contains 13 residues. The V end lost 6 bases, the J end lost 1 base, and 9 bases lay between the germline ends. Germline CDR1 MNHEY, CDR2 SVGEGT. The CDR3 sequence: CASRYTPNTEAFF. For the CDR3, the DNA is TGTGCCAGCAGATACACACCGAACACTGAAGCTTTCTTT.

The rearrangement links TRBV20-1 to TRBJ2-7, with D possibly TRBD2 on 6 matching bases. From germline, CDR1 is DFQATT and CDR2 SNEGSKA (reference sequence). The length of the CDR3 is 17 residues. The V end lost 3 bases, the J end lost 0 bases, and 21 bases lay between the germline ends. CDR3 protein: CSASLPAGLSSSYEQYF. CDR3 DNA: TGCAGTGCTAGTCTCCCCGCGGGACTCTCGAGCTCCTACGAGCAGTACTTC.

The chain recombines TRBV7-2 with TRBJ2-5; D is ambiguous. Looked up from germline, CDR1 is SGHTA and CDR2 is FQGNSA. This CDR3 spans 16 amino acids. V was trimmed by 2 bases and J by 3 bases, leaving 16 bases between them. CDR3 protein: CASSLNVLASEETQYF. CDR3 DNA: TGTGCCAGCAGCTTAAATGTTTTGGCTAGTGAAGAGACCCAGTACTTC.

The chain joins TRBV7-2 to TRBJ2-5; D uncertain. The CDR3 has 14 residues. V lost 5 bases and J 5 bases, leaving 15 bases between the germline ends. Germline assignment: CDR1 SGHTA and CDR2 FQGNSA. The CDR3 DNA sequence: TGTGCCAGCAGCCCCTCTGCCGTTCAGGAGACCCAGTACTTC. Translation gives CASSPSAVQETQYF.

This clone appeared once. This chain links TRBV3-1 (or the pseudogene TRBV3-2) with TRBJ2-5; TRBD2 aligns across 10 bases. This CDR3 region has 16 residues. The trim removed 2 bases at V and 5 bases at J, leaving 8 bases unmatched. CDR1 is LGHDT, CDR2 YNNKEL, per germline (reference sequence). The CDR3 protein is CASSQRSGGPSETQYF. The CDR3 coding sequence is TGTGCCAGCAGCCAACGTAGCGGGGGGCCGTCGGAGACCCAGTACTTC.

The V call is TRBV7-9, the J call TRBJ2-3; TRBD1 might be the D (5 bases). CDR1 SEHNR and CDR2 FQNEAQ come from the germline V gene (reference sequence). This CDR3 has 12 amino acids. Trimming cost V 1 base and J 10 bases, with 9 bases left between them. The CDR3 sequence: CASSLELGPQYF. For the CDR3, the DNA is TGTGCCAGCAGCTTAGAACTGGGGCCGCAGTATTTT.

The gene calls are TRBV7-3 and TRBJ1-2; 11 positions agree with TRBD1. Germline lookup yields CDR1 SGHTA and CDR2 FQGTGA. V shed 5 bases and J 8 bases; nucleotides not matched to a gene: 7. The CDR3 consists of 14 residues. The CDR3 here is CASSPGQGAQGYTF. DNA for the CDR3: TGTGCCAGCAGCCCCGGACAGGGGGCGCAGGGCTACACCTTC.

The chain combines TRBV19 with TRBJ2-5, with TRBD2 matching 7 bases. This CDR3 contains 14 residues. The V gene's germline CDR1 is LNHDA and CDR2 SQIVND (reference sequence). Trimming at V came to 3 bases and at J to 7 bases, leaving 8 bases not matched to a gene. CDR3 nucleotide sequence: TGTGCCAGTAGTATGGGTACTAGCGAAGGGACCCAGTACTTC. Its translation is CASSMGTSEGTQYF. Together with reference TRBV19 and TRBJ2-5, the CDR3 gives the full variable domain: DGGITQSPKYLFRKEGQNVTLSCEQNLNHDAMYWYRQDPGQGLRLIYYSQIVNDFQKGDIAEGYSVSREKKESFPLTVTSAQKNPTAFYLCASSMGTSEGTQYFGPGTRLLVL.

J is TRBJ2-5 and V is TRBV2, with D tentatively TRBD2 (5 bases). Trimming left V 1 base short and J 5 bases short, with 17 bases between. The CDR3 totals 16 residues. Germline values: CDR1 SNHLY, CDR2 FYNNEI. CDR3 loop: CASSEGIASPLETQYF. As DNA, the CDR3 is TGTGCCAGCAGTGAAGGAATAGCGTCCCCTCTTGAGACCCAGTACTTC.

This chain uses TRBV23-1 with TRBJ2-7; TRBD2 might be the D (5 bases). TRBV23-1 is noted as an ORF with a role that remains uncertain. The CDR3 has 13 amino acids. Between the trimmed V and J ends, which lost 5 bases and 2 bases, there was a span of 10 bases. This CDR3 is CASSGRKTYEQYF. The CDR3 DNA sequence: TGCGCCAGCAGTGGGAGAAAAACCTACGAGCAGTACTTC.

The CDR3: CASSQQRGGRGAVYSYEQYF. The CDR3 region has the DNA TGTGCCAGCAGCCAACAGCGGGGGGGCCGCGGGGCTGTCTACTCCTACGAGCAGTACTTC. V usage is TRBV3-1 (or the pseudogene TRBV3-2) and J usage is TRBJ2-7, with 10 nucleotides matching TRBD2. V lost 2 bases to trimming and J lost 0 bases; unmatched junction nucleotides: 16. The CDR3 is made up of 20 amino acids. CDR1 is LGHDT, CDR2 YNNKEL, per germline (reference sequence).

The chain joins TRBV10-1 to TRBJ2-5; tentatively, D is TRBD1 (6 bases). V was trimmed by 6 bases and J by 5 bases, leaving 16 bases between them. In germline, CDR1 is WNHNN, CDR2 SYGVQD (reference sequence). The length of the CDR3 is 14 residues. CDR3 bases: TGCGCCAGCAGCTTAACAGGGTCGGTGGAGACCCAGTACTTC. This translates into CASSLTGSVETQYF.

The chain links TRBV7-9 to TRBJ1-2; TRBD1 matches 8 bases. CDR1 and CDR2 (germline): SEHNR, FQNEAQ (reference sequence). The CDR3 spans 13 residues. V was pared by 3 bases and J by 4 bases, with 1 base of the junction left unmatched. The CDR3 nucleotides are TGTGCCAGCAGCTTTGGGACAGGCTATGGCTACACCTTC. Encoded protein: CASSFGTGYGYTF.

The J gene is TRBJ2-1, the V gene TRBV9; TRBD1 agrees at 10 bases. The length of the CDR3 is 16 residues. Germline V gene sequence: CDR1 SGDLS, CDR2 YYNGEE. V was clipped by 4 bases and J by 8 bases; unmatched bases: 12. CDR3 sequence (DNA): TGTGCCAGCAGCCCCTCAGACAGGGGGCACGGTGATGAGCAGTTCTTC. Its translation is CASSPSDRGHGDEQFF.

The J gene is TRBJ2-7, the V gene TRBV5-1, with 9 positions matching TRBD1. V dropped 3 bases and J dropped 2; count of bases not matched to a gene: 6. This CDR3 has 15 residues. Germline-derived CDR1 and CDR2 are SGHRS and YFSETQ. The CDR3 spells CASSWGQGIPYEQYF. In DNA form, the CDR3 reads TGCGCCAGCAGCTGGGGACAGGGAATCCCCTACGAGCAGTACTTC.